This T cell receptor beta chain was captured by sequencing in a study of cytomegalovirus exposure and HLA in healthy donors. Turning to the study itself: Genetic ancestry analysis placed under 90% of the roughly 400 donors that were genotyped in the Caucasian-associated cluster.

For this clone: The target antigen is unknown.

Healthy individuals who donated bone marrow served as the donors. Findings of the study overall: The study dropped some indistinguishable V segments, TRBV6-2 and TRBV6-3 among them. At a 0.05 false discovery rate, a later analysis found approximately 15,000 TCR beta sequences to be associated with HLA alleles.

The PCR contained 60 Vbeta and 13 Jbeta primers. Method: immunoSEQ multiplex PCR; TCRdb's copy keeps in-frame clones and lacks some. The table lists 150,000 to 200,000 clones, 70% to 90% of them singletons, with approximately 2% in the top ten. The CDR3 contains 14 residues. V trimming: 6 bases; J trimming: 2 bases; junction bases outside the gene matches: 5. Germline V CDR1 and CDR2: SQVTM, ANQGSEA. The V and J genes are TRBV29-1 and TRBJ2-1; 9 bases align to TRBD1. The material sequenced was PBMCs. The sequence derives from a woman aged 18-30 years in good health and CMV-seronegative. The CDR3 coding sequence is TGCAGCGTATACGGACAGGGGCCCTACAATGAGCAGTTCTTC. Residues: CSVYGQGPYNEQFF.